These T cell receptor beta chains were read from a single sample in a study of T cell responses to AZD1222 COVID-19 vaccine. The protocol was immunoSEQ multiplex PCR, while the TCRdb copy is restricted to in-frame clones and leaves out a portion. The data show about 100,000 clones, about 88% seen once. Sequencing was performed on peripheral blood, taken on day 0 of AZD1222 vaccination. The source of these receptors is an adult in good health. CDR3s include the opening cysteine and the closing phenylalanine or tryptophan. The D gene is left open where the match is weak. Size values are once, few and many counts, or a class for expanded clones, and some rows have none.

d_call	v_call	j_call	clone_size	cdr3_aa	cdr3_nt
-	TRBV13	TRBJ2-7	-	CASSWVGDSYEQYF	TGTGCCAGCAGCTGGGTTGGAGACTCCTACGAGCAGTACTTC
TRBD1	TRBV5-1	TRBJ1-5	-	CASSTGGGQPQHF	TGCGCCAGCTCGACAGGGGGCGGTCAGCCCCAGCATTTT
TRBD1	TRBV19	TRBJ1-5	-	CASSRQGLSNQPQHF	TGTGCCAGTAGTCGACAGGGGTTGAGCAATCAGCCCCAGCATTTT
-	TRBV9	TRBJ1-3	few	CASSADKLDTIYF	TGTGCCAGCAGCGCCGACAAGCTGGACACCATATATTTT
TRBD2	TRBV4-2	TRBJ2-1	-	CASSQEFQRGGNEQFF	TGTGCCAGCAGCCAAGAGTTCCAGCGGGGGGGAAATGAGCAGTTCTTC
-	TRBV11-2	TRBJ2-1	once	CASSFARSSYNEQFF	TGTGCCAGCAGCTTCGCCAGGAGCTCCTACAATGAGCAGTTCTTC
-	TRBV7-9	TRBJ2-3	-	CASSFEIPAQYF	TGTGCCAGCAGCTTCGAAATTCCCGCGCAGTATTTT
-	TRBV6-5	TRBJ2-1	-	CASSPGTARDEQFF	TGTGCCAGCAGTCCCGGGACCGCTAGGGATGAGCAGTTCTTC
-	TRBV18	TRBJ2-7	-	CASSPPYGYEQYF	TGTGCCAGCTCACCACCGTACGGCTACGAGCAGTACTTC
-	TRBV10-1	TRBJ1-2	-	CASSDNNYGYTF	TGCGCCAGCAGTGACAATAACTATGGCTACACCTTC
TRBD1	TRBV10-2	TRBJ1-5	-	CASSSDRAGNQPQHF	TGCGCCAGCAGTTCGGACAGGGCCGGCAATCAGCCCCAGCATTTT
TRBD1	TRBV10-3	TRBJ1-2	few	CAISEWDRANYGYTF	TGTGCCATCAGTGAGTGGGACAGAGCTAACTATGGCTACACCTTC
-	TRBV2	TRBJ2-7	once	CASSIEGGTYEQYF	TGTGCCAGCAGTATTGAGGGGGGGACCTACGAGCAGTACTTC
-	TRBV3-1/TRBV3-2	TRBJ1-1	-	CASSPNRNTEAFF	TGTGCCAGCAGCCCGAACAGGAACACTGAAGCTTTCTTT
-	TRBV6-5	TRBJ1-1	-	CASSRVRSRTEAFF	TGTGCCAGCAGTCGAGTTAGATCGAGAACTGAAGCTTTCTTT
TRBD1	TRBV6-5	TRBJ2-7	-	CASKEGAGGDGEQYF	TGTGCCAGCAAGGAGGGGGCAGGGGGCGACGGCGAGCAGTACTTC
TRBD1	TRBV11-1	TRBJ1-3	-	CASSHRDRLPGNTIYF	TGTGCCAGCAGCCACCGGGACAGGCTCCCTGGAAACACCATATATTTT
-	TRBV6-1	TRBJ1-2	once	CASSEQAGVGYTF	TGTGCCAGCAGTGAACAAGCTGGGGTTGGCTACACCTTC
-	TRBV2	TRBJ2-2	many	CASSSGQLAPGELFF	TGTGCCAGCAGTAGCGGGCAACTCGCGCCCGGGGAGCTGTTTTTT
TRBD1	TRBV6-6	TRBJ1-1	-	CASKDREAEAFF	TGTGCCAGCAAAGACAGGGAAGCTGAAGCTTTCTTT
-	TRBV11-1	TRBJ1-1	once	CASSLNGGTTEAFF	TGTGCCAGCAGCTTAAACGGCGGGACGACTGAAGCTTTCTTT
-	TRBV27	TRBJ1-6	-	CASGSNSYNSPLHF	TGTGCCAGCGGCAGCAACTCCTATAATTCACCCCTCCACTTT
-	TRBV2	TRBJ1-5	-	CASRPGIGGNQPQHF	TGTGCCAGCAGGCCGGGAATTGGGGGCAATCAGCCCCAGCATTTT
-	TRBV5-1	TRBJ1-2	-	CASSLDRAKYGYTF	TGCGCCAGCAGCTTGGATAGGGCCAAATATGGCTACACCTTC
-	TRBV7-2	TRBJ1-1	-	CASSLEAGNTEAFF	TGTGCCAGCAGCTTAGAGGCCGGAAACACTGAAGCTTTCTTT
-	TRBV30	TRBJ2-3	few	CAWNQGNTQYF	TGTGCCTGGAACCAGGGGAATACGCAGTATTTT
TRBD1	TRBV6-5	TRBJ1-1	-	CASRPGTVNTEAFF	TGTGCCAGCAGACCCGGGACAGTGAACACTGAAGCTTTCTTT
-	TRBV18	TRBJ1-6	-	CASSPREVNSPLHF	TGTGCCAGCTCACCCAGAGAGGTAAATTCACCCCTCCACTTT
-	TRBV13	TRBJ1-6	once	CASSGEPRGGNSPLHF	TGTGCCAGCAGCGGCGAACCTCGGGGCGGTAATTCACCCCTCCACTTT
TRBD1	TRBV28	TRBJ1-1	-	CASSLGQGGTEAFF	TGTGCCAGCAGTCTAGGACAGGGCGGCACTGAAGCTTTCTTT